This TCR beta chain was identified in a study of beta chain features in type 1 diabetes. Study outcomes and limitations: In every one of the four CD4+ subsets, TCRB CDR3s were moderately but significantly shorter in Type 1 diabetes patients.

All of the isolated RNA was reverse transcribed, so expressed TCRB transcripts were sequenced. This table comes from immunoSEQ multiplex PCR, and its TCRdb copy is limited to in-frame clones, with some not included. Counted here are hundreds of thousands of clones, about an eighth occurring once; the ten biggest clones make up less than 0.04%. A few counts support this clone. Antigen: not known. The receptor's source is a young man with type 1 diabetes. Sequenced input: naive CD4+ T cells from blood.

CDR3 bases: TGTGCCAGCTCACTTAGCGGAGTGGAGGAGACCCAGTACTTC. Translated: CASSLSGVEETQYF. This chain connects TRBV18 to TRBJ2-5; D possibly corresponds to TRBD2 (6 bases). CDR1 and CDR2 from the germline V gene are KGHSH and LQKENI. This CDR3 region has 14 residues. V was pared by 4 bases and J by 5 bases, with 14 bases between.